Listed below are T cell receptor beta chains from one sample, sequenced in a study of T cell repertoires in cytomegalovirus infection. One entry per CDR3 protein, called by TCRdb with MiXCR from the reads. Of around 120,000 distinct CDR3 sequences listed, 24% were seen once; the top ten hold approximately 35%. Which antigens these TCRs recognize remains unknown. Sample: PBMCs, sequenced either directly or after in vitro stimulation (not recorded which). These receptors were collected from a human donor in good health (CMV status not recorded). Some clones in this sample may be carry-over from other donors' samples. CDR3s include the opening cysteine and the closing phenylalanine or tryptophan. A D gene is named only where the DNA matches it firmly. Clone size appears in some rows only: once, few, many, or a class for an expanded clone.

CDR3,DNA,J,D,V,size
CASSLGREGRFF,TGTGCCAGCAGCTTAGGGCGGGAGGGCCGGTTCTTC,TRBJ2-1,TRBD2,TRBV7-2,many
CASSYSIRTDGYTF,TGTGCCAGCAGTTACAGTATACGGACGGATGGCTACACCTTC,TRBJ1-2,-,TRBV6-6,-
CASSLPLNEAFF,TGTGCCAGCAGCTTACCCCTCAACGAAGCTTTCTTT,TRBJ1-1,-,TRBV7-2,many
CASSQQGDTQYF,TGTGCCAGCAGTCAACAGGGAGATACGCAGTATTTT,TRBJ2-3,-,TRBV7-2,many
CASSLLAGASGTDTQYF,TGTGCCAGCAGCTTGCTAGCGGGGGCTTCTGGGACAGATACGCAGTATTTT,TRBJ2-3,TRBD2,TRBV7-9,few
CASSVVGASGTEAFF,TGTGCCAGCAGCGTAGTGGGGGCAAGCGGCACTGAAGCTTTCTTT,TRBJ1-1,-,TRBV9,few
CASSVDPTGGQPQHF,TGTGCCAGCAGCGTCGACCCAACAGGGGGACAGCCCCAGCATTTT,TRBJ1-5,TRBD1,TRBV9,-
CASVPRGVANEKLFF,TGTGCCAGCGTCCCGAGGGGGGTGGCTAATGAAAAACTGTTTTTT,TRBJ1-4,-,TRBV19,-
CASSLGPGDRAIRAFF,TGTGCCAGCAGCTTAGGTCCCGGGGACAGGGCAATCAGAGCTTTCTTT,TRBJ1-1,TRBD1,TRBV11-3,-
CASSLVGGGSQETQYF,TGTGCCAGCAGCTTAGTTGGAGGAGGTTCGCAAGAGACCCAGTACTTC,TRBJ2-5,-,TRBV7-2,-
CASSLGYQPQHF,TGTGCCAGCAGCCTGGGCTATCAGCCCCAGCATTTT,TRBJ1-5,-,TRBV28,-
CATSDLPGQTSYNEQFF,TGTGCCACCAGTGATTTGCCGGGACAGACCTCCTACAATGAGCAGTTCTTC,TRBJ2-1,TRBD1,TRBV24-1,-
CATSAATGPQETQYF,TGTGCCACCAGTGCCGCGACAGGGCCTCAAGAGACCCAGTACTTC,TRBJ2-5,TRBD1,TRBV24-1,many
CASSQDSRASGNTIYF,TGCGCCAGCAGCCAAGATTCCAGGGCCTCGGGAAACACCATATATTTT,TRBJ1-3,-,TRBV4-3,-
CASSLVEGGAGGQPQHF,TGTGCCAGCAGCTTAGTGGAGGGGGGCGCAGGCGGTCAGCCCCAGCATTTT,TRBJ1-5,-,TRBV7-2,many
CASSPLRSGANTGELFF,TGTGCCAGCAGCCCCCTCCGGTCGGGAGCGAACACCGGGGAGCTGTTTTTT,TRBJ2-2,-,TRBV7-2,few
CSVPTDVNTEAFF,TGCAGTGTCCCCACGGATGTGAACACTGAAGCTTTCTTT,TRBJ1-1,-,TRBV20-1,few
CASSRTGNHEQFF,TGTGCCAGCAGTCGGACAGGGAATCATGAGCAGTTCTTC,TRBJ2-1,TRBD1,TRBV7-9,-
CASSPRGVADTQYF,TGTGCCAGCAGTCCCCGTGGAGTTGCAGATACGCAGTATTTT,TRBJ2-3,-,TRBV12-3/TRBV12-4,-
CSAIGTYSYNEQFF,TGCAGTGCAATCGGGACTTATTCCTACAATGAGCAGTTCTTC,TRBJ2-1,-,TRBV20-1,-
CASTQGQLNTEAFF,TGTGCCAGCACCCAAGGACAGTTGAACACTGAAGCTTTCTTT,TRBJ1-1,-,TRBV12-3/TRBV12-4,-
CATEPVGGRSTNEKLFF,TGTGCCACCGAACCTGTGGGAGGGAGGTCAACTAATGAAAAACTGTTTTTT,TRBJ1-4,-,TRBV15,-
CASSFQTNQPQHF,TGTGCCAGCAGCTTCCAAACCAATCAGCCCCAGCATTTT,TRBJ1-5,-,TRBV7-2,many
CSARGRGGSYNEQFF,TGCAGTGCTAGAGGCAGGGGGGGCTCCTACAATGAGCAGTTCTTC,TRBJ2-1,-,TRBV20-1,-
CASSFGSSQETQYF,TGTGCCAGCAGCTTCGGTTCGAGCCAAGAGACCCAGTACTTC,TRBJ2-5,-,TRBV7-3,-
CASSLGGYSYGYTF,TGTGCCAGCAGCTTAGGAGGGTATAGCTATGGCTACACCTTC,TRBJ1-2,-,TRBV7-2,many
CASGEPWDKKSHGYTF,TGTGCCAGCGGTGAACCCTGGGACAAGAAGTCCCATGGCTACACCTTC,TRBJ1-2,-,TRBV27,few
CAWSALAGNEQFF,TGTGCCTGGAGTGCCCTAGCCGGAAATGAGCAGTTCTTC,TRBJ2-1,-,TRBV30,few
CASSEQGLDFYNEQFF,TGTGCCAGCAGTGAGCAGGGACTAGACTTCTACAATGAGCAGTTCTTC,TRBJ2-1,TRBD2,TRBV6-2/TRBV6-3,many
CASSQNRDRGDSEKLFF,TGCGCCAGCAGCCAGAACCGGGACAGGGGAGACAGCGAAAAACTGTTTTTT,TRBJ1-4,TRBD1,TRBV4-3,few
CASRGQVFYGYTF,TGTGCCAGCAGGGGACAGGTCTTCTATGGCTACACCTTC,TRBJ1-2,TRBD1,TRBV12-3/TRBV12-4,few
CATTPGFGELFF,TGTGCCACCACCCCGGGTTTCGGGGAGCTGTTTTTT,TRBJ2-2,-,TRBV6-2/TRBV6-3,-
CSASGQRNQPQHF,TGCAGTGCTAGCGGGCAGCGCAATCAGCCCCAGCATTTT,TRBJ1-5,-,TRBV20-1,once
CASSYGSERPQHF,TGTGCCAGTAGTTACGGCTCCGAGCGACCCCAGCATTTT,TRBJ1-5,-,TRBV19,few
CASSEWLAGGSGYNEQFF,TGTGCCAGCAGTGAATGGTTAGCGGGTGGGTCGGGATACAATGAGCAGTTCTTC,TRBJ2-1,TRBD2,TRBV25-1,once
CASNPATGAYTF,TGTGCCAGCAATCCCGCGACAGGAGCCTACACCTTC,TRBJ1-2,-,TRBV12-3/TRBV12-4,few
CASSTQVGEQFF,TGTGCCAGTAGTACCCAAGTGGGCGAGCAGTTCTTC,TRBJ2-1,-,TRBV19,few
CATRGEGQSNEKLFF,TGTGCCACCAGGGGAGAGGGACAAAGTAATGAAAAACTGTTTTTT,TRBJ1-4,-,TRBV28,-
CAWSVTRAHTEAFF,TGTGCCTGGAGTGTTACAAGGGCTCACACTGAAGCTTTCTTT,TRBJ1-1,-,TRBV30,-
CASSFTGTSGTEQFF,TGTGCCAGCAGTTTCACCGGGACTAGCGGGACCGAGCAGTTCTTC,TRBJ2-1,TRBD2,TRBV5-4,once
CATASKNVPAYEQYF,TGTGCCACTGCAAGTAAGAATGTGCCAGCCTACGAGCAGTACTTC,TRBJ2-7,-,TRBV28,-
CASSLSGRNNEQFF,TGTGCCAGCAGCCTTAGCGGGAGGAACAATGAGCAGTTCTTC,TRBJ2-1,TRBD2,TRBV7-2,many